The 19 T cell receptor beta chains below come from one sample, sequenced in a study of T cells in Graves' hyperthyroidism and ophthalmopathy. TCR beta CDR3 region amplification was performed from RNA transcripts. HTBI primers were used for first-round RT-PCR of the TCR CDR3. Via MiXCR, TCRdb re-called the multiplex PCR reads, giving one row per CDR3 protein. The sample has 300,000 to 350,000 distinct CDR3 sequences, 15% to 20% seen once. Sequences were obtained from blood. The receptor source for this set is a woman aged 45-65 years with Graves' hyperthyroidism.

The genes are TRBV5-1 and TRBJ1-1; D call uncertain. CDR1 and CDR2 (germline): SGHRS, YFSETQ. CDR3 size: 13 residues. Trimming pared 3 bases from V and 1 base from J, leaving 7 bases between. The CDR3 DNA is TGCGCCAGCAGCTCCAATCGGAACACTGAAGCTTTCTTT. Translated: CASSSNRNTEAFF.

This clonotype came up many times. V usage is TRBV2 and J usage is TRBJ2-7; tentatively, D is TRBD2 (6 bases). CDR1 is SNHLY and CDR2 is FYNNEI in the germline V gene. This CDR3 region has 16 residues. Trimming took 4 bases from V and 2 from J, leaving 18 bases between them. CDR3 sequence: CASSGGETTGTYEQYV. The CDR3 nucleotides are TGTGCCAGCAGTGGGGGGGAGACTACTGGGACCTACGAGCAGTACGTC.

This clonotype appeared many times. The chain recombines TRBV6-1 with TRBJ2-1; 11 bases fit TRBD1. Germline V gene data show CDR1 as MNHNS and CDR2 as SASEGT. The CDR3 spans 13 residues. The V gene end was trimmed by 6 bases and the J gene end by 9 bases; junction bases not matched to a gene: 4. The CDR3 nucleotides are TGTGCCAGCAGGGACAGGGGGCAAGGTGAGCAGTTCTTC. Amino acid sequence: CASRDRGQGEQFF.

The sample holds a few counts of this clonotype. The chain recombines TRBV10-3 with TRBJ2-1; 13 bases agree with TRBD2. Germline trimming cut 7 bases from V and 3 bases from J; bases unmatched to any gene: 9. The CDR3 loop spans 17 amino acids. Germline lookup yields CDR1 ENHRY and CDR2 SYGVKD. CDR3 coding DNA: TGTGCCATCATCCGGACTAGCGGGAGTGTGAGCTACAATGAGCAGTTCTTC. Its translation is CAIIRTSGSVSYNEQFF.

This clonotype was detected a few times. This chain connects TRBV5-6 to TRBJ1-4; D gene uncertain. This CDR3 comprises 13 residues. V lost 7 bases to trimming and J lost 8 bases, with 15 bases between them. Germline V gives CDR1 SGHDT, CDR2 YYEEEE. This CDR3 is CASAVVGTEKLFF. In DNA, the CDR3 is TGTGCCAGCGCCGTCGTGGGAACCGAAAAACTGTTTTTT.

Here the CDR3 DNA reads TGTGCCTCGACCTCCGGGACCCAAGAGACCCAGTACTTC. Translated: CASTSGTQETQYF. This chain uses TRBV10-3 with TRBJ2-5; D tentatively fits TRBD1 or TRBD2 (5 bases each). Trimming removed 11 bases at V and 1 base at J, with 14 bases between. There are 13 residues in the CDR3. Germline CDR1 is ENHRY and CDR2 is SYGVKD.

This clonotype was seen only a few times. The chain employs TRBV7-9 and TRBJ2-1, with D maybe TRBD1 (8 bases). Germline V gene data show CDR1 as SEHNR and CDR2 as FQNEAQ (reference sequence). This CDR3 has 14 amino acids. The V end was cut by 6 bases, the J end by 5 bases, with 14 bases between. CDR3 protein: CASRQGGGNNEQFF. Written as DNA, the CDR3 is TGTGCCAGCAGACAGGGGGGGGGTAACAATGAGCAGTTCTTC.

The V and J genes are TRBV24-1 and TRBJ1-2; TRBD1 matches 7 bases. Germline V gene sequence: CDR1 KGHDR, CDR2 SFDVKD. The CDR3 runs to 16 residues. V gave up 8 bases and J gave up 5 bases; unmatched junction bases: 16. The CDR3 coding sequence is TGTGCCACCAAGCCTAATCGACAGGGATCCCTGTATGGCTACACCTTC. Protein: CATKPNRQGSLYGYTF.

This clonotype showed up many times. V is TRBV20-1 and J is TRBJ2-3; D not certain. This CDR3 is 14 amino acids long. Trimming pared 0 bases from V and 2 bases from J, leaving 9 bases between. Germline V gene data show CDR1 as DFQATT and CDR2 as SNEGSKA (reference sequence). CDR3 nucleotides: TGCAGTGCTAGAGATCGAGTTGCCACAGATACGCAGTATTTT. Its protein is CSARDRVATDTQYF.

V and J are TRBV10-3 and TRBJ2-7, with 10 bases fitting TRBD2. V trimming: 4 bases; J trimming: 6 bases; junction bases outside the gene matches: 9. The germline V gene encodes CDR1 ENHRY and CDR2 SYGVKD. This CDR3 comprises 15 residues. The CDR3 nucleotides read TGTGCCATCAGTGCGGGGAGCGGGAGGGCCAGCGAGCAGTACTTC. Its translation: CAISAGSGRASEQYF.

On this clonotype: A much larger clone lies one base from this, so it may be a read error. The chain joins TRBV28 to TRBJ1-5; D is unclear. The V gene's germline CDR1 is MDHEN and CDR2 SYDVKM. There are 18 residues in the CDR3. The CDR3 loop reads CVSSLPRGLGGSNQPQHF. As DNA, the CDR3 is TGTGTCAGCAGCCTACCCCGGGGATTAGGTGGAAGCAATCAGCCCCAGCATTTT.

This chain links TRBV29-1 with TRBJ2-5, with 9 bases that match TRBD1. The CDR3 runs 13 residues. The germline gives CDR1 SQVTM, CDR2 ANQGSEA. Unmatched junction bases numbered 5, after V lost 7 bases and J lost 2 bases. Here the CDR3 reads CSAAGQGQETQYF. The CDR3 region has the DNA TGCAGCGCTGCCGGACAGGGGCAAGAGACCCAGTACTTC.

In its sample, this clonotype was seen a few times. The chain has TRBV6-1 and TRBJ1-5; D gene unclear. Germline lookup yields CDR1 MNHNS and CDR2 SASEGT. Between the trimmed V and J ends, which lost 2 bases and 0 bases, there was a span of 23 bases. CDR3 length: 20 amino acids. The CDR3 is CASSERVGGRRAYSNQPQHF. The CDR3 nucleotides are TGTGCCAGCAGTGAAAGGGTTGGAGGGCGGCGGGCTTATAGCAATCAGCCCCAGCATTTT.

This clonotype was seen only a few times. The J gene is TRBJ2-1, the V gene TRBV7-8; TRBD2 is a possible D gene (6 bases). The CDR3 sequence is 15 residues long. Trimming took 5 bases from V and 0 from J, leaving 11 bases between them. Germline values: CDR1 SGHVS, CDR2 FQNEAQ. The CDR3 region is CASSVGSYSYNEQFF. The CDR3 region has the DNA TGTGCCAGCAGCGTCGGGAGTTACTCCTACAATGAGCAGTTCTTC.

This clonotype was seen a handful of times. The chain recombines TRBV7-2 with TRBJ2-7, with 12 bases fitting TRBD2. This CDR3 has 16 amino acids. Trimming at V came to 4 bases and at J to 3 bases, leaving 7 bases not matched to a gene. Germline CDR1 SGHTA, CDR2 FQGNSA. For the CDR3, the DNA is TGTGCCAGCAGCTCCCTGACTAGCGGGAGCAGCTACGAGCAGTACTTC. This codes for CASSSLTSGSSYEQYF.

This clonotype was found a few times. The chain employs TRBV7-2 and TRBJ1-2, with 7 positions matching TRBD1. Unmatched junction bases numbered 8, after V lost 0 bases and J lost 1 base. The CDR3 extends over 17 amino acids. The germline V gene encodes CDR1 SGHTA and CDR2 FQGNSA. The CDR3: CASSLALDREDNYGYTF. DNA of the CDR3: TGTGCCAGCAGCTTAGCACTCGACAGGGAAGATAACTATGGCTACACCTTC.

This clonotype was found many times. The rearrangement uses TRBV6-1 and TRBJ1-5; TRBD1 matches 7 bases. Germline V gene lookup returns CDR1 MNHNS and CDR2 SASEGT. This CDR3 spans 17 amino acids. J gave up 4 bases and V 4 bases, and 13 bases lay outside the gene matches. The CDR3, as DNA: TGTGCCAGCAGTGCCTCCCGACAGGGCGTGAGGAATCAGCCCCAGCATTTT. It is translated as CASSASRQGVRNQPQHF.

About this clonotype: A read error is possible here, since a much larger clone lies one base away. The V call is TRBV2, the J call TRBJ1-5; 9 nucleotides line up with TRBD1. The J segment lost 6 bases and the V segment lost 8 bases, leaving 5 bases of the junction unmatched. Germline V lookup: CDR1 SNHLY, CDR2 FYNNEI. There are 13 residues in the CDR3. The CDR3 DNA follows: TGTGCCAGCCAACAGGGGGCAGTTCAGCCCCAGCATTTT. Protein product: CASQQGAVQPQHF.

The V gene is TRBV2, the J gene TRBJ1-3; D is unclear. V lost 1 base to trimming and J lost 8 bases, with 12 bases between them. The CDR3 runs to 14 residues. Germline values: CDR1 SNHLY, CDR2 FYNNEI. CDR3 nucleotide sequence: TGTGCCAGCAGTGAAGTGGAGACCGCGGACACCATATATTTT. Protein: CASSEVETADTIYF.